This paragraph covers one T cell receptor beta chain sequence. The data were obtained in a study of blood T cell repertoires in COVID-19. The overall study: Samples came from the United States, Italy and Spain, spanning acute and convalescent COVID-19. Sample material is recorded as cDNA or gDNA derived from T cells, B-cell-depleted T cells, or PBMCs.

Seattle participants joined during active infection and were tracked over time. Repertoires were generated with immunoSEQ multiplex PCR, while TCRdb's copy carries only in-frame clones and drops some. The sample yields over 150,000 clones, less than 95% seen once. Trimming at V came to 7 bases and at J to 4 bases, leaving 5 bases not matched to a gene. This CDR3 has 14 residues. Germline V gives CDR1 MNHEY, CDR2 SVGAGI. The sequence came from a man in his thirties or forties with COVID-19, enrolled during active disease. The chain employs TRBV6-5 and TRBJ1-2, with 11 bases aligning to TRBD1. Sequencing was carried out using peripheral blood. As DNA, the CDR3 is TGTGCCAGCATTAGGACAGGGGGCGGCTATGGCTACACCTTC. Translating it yields CASIRTGGGYGYTF.